Sequencing of this T cell receptor (beta chain) was carried out in a study of technical replicates of blood from four donors. Produced via immunoSEQ multiplex PCR; TCRdb's table is partial and in-frame only. The sample contains around 67,000 clones, over 95% of which appear only once. This CDR3 has 16 amino acids. Trimming removed 0 bases from V and 4 bases from J, with 16 bases in between. Per germline, CDR1 SGHRS and CDR2 YFSETQ. The specimen was T cells isolated from PBMCs. The rearrangement links TRBV5-1 to TRBJ1-2; D is ambiguous. This clonotype was sampled from a human donor in good health. CDR3 residues: CASSLEIGSFLYGYTF. The CDR3 nucleotides read TGCGCCAGCAGCTTGGAAATCGGGAGCTTCCTCTATGGCTACACCTTC. Variable domain in full (rest from reference TRBV5-1 and TRBJ1-2): KAGVTQTPRYLIKTRGQQVTLSCSPISGHRSVSWYQQTPGQGLQFLFEYFSETQRNKGNFPGRFSGRQFSNSRSEMNVSTLELGDSALYLCASSLEIGSFLYGYTFGSGTRLTVV.